This T cell receptor (beta chain) appears in the sequencing data of a study of cytomegalovirus exposure and HLA in healthy donors. CDR1 SGHTS and CDR2 YDEGEE come from the germline V gene. V was trimmed by 0 bases and J by 3 bases, leaving 10 bases between them. The length of the CDR3 is 14 residues. Libraries were prepared by immunoSEQ multiplex PCR; TCRdb keeps only in-frame clonotypes and omits some of them. Of 180,000 or so clones listed, more than 75% are singletons. The chain carries TRBV5-8 and TRBJ2-7, with TRBD1 as a possible D gene (5 bases). The sequence came from a man aged 30 to 45 in good health and CMV-seropositive. Sequencing was performed on PBMCs. CDR3 coding DNA: TGTGCCAGCAGCTTGGGCGACAGCGTCTACGAGCAGTACTTC. Residues: CASSLGDSVYEQYF.